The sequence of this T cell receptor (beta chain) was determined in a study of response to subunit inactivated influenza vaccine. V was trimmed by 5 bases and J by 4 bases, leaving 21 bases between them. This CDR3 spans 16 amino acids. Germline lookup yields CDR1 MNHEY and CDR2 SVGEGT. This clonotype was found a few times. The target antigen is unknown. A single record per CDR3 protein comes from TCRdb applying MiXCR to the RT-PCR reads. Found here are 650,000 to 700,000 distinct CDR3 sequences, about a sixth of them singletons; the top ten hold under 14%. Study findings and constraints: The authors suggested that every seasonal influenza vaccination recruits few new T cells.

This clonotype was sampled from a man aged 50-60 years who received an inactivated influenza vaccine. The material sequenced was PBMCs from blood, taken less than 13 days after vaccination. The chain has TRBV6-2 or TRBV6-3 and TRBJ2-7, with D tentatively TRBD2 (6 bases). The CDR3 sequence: CASSDPGLPSTYEQYF. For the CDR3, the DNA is TGTGCCAGCAGTGATCCGGGACTCCCCTCGACTTACGAGCAGTACTTC.